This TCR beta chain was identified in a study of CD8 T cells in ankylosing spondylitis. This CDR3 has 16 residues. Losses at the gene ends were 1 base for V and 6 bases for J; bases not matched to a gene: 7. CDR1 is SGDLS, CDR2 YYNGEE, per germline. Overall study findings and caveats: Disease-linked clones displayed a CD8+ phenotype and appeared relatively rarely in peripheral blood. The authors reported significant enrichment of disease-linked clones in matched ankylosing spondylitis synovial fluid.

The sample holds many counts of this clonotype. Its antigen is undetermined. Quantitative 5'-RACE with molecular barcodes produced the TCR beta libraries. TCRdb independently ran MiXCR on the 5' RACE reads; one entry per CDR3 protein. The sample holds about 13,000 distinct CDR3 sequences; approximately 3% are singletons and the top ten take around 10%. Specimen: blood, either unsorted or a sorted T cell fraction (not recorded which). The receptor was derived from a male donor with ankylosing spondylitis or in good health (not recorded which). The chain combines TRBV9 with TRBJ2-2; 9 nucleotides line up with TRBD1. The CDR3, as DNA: TGTGCCAGCAGCGTATACGGGACAGGGATCTCCGGGGAGCTGTTTTTT. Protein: CASSVYGTGISGELFF.